This T cell receptor (beta chain) was captured by sequencing in a study of CD4 T cells in relation to SARS-CoV-2 and coronaviruses. Whole-study context: PBMCs were cultured with antigen for roughly 11 days before TCR beta sequencing.

Overall study results and limits: The cross-reactivity analysis covered only spike protein, not other viral proteins.

On this clone itself: Antigen unknown.

This table comes from immunoSEQ multiplex PCR, and its TCRdb copy is limited to in-frame clones, with some not included. The sample consists of around 25,000 clones, 75% to 85% of them appearing once. Before the COVID-19 pandemic, during about 2010-2018, CD4+ T cells were taken from unexposed donors. Isolation of CD4+ T cells took place after about 10 days in culture. Cells permitting, SARS-CoV-2 S/N and four cold-coronavirus spikes were tested on unexposed-donor CD4+ T cells. Unmatched junction bases numbered 7, after V lost 6 bases and J lost 2 bases. This CDR3 region has 15 residues. Germline values: CDR1 MNHEY, CDR2 SVGAGI.

The clonotype comes from a human donor in good health. Material for sequencing was CD4+ T cells from PBMCs, cultured in vitro. This sequence joins TRBV6-5 and TRBJ2-7; 10 nucleotides line up with TRBD2. CDR3 in DNA: TGTGCCAGCAGCACCCGAGCGGGAGGGGCCTACGAGCAGTACTTC. It encodes CASSTRAGGAYEQYF.